This T cell receptor beta chain was sequenced in a study of blood T cell repertoires in COVID-19. Study as a whole: The samples span acute and convalescent COVID-19 from the United States, Italy and Spain.

In Seattle, patients joined the study during active infection and were tracked longitudinally. In the source study's methods: Nucleated cell number was recorded as an estimate derived from reference gene primer amplification. Libraries were prepared by immunoSEQ multiplex PCR; TCRdb keeps only in-frame clonotypes and omits some of them. V, J and clone size were drawn from that table, and D and trimming were deduced from the DNA. The repertoire consists of over 70,000 clones, with nearly 80% occurring once and the leading ten covering roughly 6%. The sample consisted of peripheral blood. The receptor was isolated from a man between 70 and 80 years old with COVID-19, enrolled during active disease.

The CDR3 loop is CASSQDEYAEAFF. CDR3 bases: TGCGCCAGCAGCCAAGATGAGTATGCTGAAGCTTTCTTT. V usage is TRBV4-1 and J usage is TRBJ1-1; D unclear. V lost 0 bases and J 6 bases, leaving 8 bases between the germline ends. CDR1 and CDR2 from the germline V gene are MGHRA and YSYEKL. The CDR3 runs 13 residues.